Each of the 21 T cell receptor beta chains below was sequenced from the same sample in a study of T cells after yellow fever vaccination. TCRdb reanalysed the 5' RACE reads using MiXCR and keeps one entry per CDR3 protein. Here the sample spans a few hundred thousand distinct CDR3 sequences, over 4% being singletons. The material was PBMCs, obtained 5 days after the yellow fever booster vaccination. All receptors derive from a man younger than 35 who received the YFV17D yellow fever vaccine.

This clonotype was picked up a small number of times. This chain uses TRBV6-1 with TRBJ2-5; D is possibly TRBD2 (5 bases). The CDR3 is 11 residues long. Deletions cut 2 bases from V and 9 bases from J, with 7 bases between. Germline assignment: CDR1 MNHNS and CDR2 SASEGT. This chain's CDR3 is CASSELEAQYF. The CDR3 bases are TGTGCCAGCAGTGAATTGGAGGCCCAGTACTTC.

Only a few counts were recorded for this clonotype. The V call is TRBV12-3 or TRBV12-4, the J call TRBJ1-2, with TRBD1 matching 8 bases. CDR3 length equals 12 residues. V shed 8 bases and J 11 bases; nucleotides not matched to a gene: 10. In DNA form, the CDR3 reads TGTGCCAGCTCCGACCGACAGGGGAGGTACACCTTC. This translates into CASSDRQGRYTF.

Only a few counts were recorded for this clonotype. The DNA for the CDR3 is TGTGCCAGCAGCCAAGACGGTAGAGGGGAGACCCAGTACTTC. Its protein product is CASSQDGRGETQYF. This rearrangement joins TRBV3-1 to TRBJ2-5, with D perhaps matching TRBD2 (5 bases). Germline CDR1 is LGHDT and CDR2 is YNNKEL (reference sequence). V was shortened by 0 bases and J by 5 bases, with 10 bases between the two germline ends. This CDR3 spans 14 amino acids.

Many counts were recorded for this clonotype. This chain connects TRBV4-2 to TRBJ2-3; D is ambiguous. The V and J ends lost 0 bases and 0 bases respectively, with 7 bases between them. CDR3 length equals 15 residues. The germline V gene encodes CDR1 LGHNA and CDR2 YNFKEQ. As DNA, the CDR3 is TGTGCCAGCAGCCAAGAGTCTGCTAGCACAGATACGCAGTATTTT. Translating it yields CASSQESASTDTQYF.

This clonotype occurred many times. The chain carries TRBV4-3 and TRBJ2-5; TRBD2 aligns across 8 bases. Germline V lookup: CDR1 LGHNA, CDR2 YSLEER. The CDR3 totals 15 residues. J lost 2 bases, V lost 0 bases, and 2 bases had no gene match. CDR3 amino acids: CASSQDRGGQETQYF. The CDR3 nucleotides are TGCGCCAGCAGCCAAGATCGGGGGGGTCAAGAGACCCAGTACTTC.

The rearrangement uses TRBV12-3 or TRBV12-4 and TRBJ1-1; TRBD1 might be the D (6 bases). Trimming removed 6 bases at V and 4 bases at J, with 12 bases between. This CDR3 spans 13 amino acids. CDR3: CASSQPGATEAFF. CDR3 DNA sequence: TGTGCCAGCAGCCAGCCGGGGGCCACTGAAGCTTTCTTT.

The V and J genes are TRBV6-6 and TRBJ1-5; unclear D gene. The CDR3 consists of 13 residues. Per the germline V gene, CDR1 is MNHNY and CDR2 is SVGAGI (reference sequence). Trimming pared 6 bases from V and 0 bases from J, leaving 6 bases between. CDR3 sequence (DNA): TGTGCCAGCAGGATCTTTAGCAATCAGCCCCAGCATTTT. It is translated as CASRIFSNQPQHF.

The chain recombines TRBV27 with TRBJ2-3; D may be TRBD1 or TRBD2 (5 bases each). Germline-derived CDR1 and CDR2 are MNHEY and SMNVEV (reference sequence). Trimming left V 2 bases short and J 2 bases short, with 14 bases between. The CDR3 runs to 16 residues. The CDR3: CASSLVGGDNTDTQYF. The CDR3 nucleotides read TGTGCCAGCAGTTTAGTTGGGGGAGATAACACAGATACGCAGTATTTT.

This chain links TRBV21-1 with TRBJ2-7; the table's D gene call, TRBD1, was not cross checked with the DNA. TRBV21-1 is a recognized pseudogene. This CDR3 region has 15 residues. The CDR3 DNA follows: TGTGCCAGCAGCACCCAACCGGGACAAGCCTACGAGCAGTACGTC. Protein sequence: CASSTQPGQAYEQYV.

The rearrangement uses TRBV27 and TRBJ1-2; D is unresolved. The V end lost 5 bases, the J end lost 3 bases, and 10 bases lay between the germline ends. Germline V lookup: CDR1 MNHEY, CDR2 SMNVEV (reference sequence). There are 13 residues in the CDR3. Written as DNA, the CDR3 is TGTGCCAGCAGTAAAGGTCTTGACTATGGCTACACCTTC. Its protein is CASSKGLDYGYTF.

This clonotype was observed many times. The chain recombines TRBV12-3 or TRBV12-4 with TRBJ2-1; 7 bases are shared with TRBD2. There are 15 residues in the CDR3. V dropped 2 bases and J dropped 5; count of bases not matched to a gene: 6. The CDR3 region has the DNA TGTGCCAGCAGTTTAACGGGGGGTAAACACAATGAGCAGTTCTTC. It codes for CASSLTGGKHNEQFF.

Worth noting for this clonotype: Given a much more abundant clone one base away, this may be a read error. The V call is TRBV5-1, the J call TRBJ2-1; 9 nucleotides align to TRBD1. J was trimmed by 10 bases and V by 0 bases; bases with no gene match: 8. The CDR3 length is 15 residues. CDR1 and CDR2 from the germline V gene are SGHRS and YFSETQ. CDR3 residues: CASSLARDREPEQFF. CDR3 nucleotides: TGCGCCAGCAGCTTGGCAAGGGACAGGGAGCCCGAGCAGTTCTTC.

In its sample, this clonotype was seen many times. The chain combines TRBV6-6 with TRBJ2-1, with 8 bases that match TRBD1. Germline CDR1 is MNHNY and CDR2 is SVGAGI (reference sequence). The CDR3 covers 14 residues. The V and J ends lost 6 bases and 8 bases, in that order; junction bases with no gene match: 9. The CDR3 here is CASRSRTGFDEQFF. DNA for the CDR3: TGTGCCAGCAGATCTCGGACAGGGTTTGATGAGCAGTTCTTC.

This clonotype showed up many times. The chain joins TRBV6-1 to TRBJ2-7; 8 bases match TRBD2. The CDR3 sequence is 16 residues long. V gave up 0 bases and J gave up 2 bases; unmatched junction bases: 6. Germline V gives CDR1 MNHNS, CDR2 SASEGT. In nucleotides, the CDR3 is TGTGCCAGCAGTGAAGCGCGGGGGGCCGGCCCCTACGAGCAGTACGTC. Translating gives CASSEARGAGPYEQYV.

This clonotype was counted at least ten times. The chain uses TRBV27 and TRBJ2-7; D tentatively fits TRBD1 or TRBD2 (6 bases each). Looked up from germline, CDR1 is MNHEY and CDR2 is SMNVEV (reference sequence). This CDR3 region has 16 residues. Trimming took 6 bases from V and 3 from J, leaving 21 bases between them. The CDR3 DNA sequence: TGTGCCAGCAGCCTCCGGGGGCAGGGGCGGCTCTACGAGCAGTACTTC. This encodes CASSLRGQGRLYEQYF.

The chain joins TRBV4-1 to TRBJ2-3; 8 nucleotides align to TRBD1. The CDR3 runs 15 residues. V trimming: 3 bases; J trimming: 0 bases; junction bases outside the gene matches: 2. The V gene's germline CDR1 is MGHRA and CDR2 YSYEKL. Here the CDR3 reads CASSQTGVSTDTQYF. The CDR3 DNA follows: TGCGCCAGCAGCCAGACAGGGGTCAGCACAGATACGCAGTATTTT.

This clonotype was seen only a few times. The V call is TRBV7-2, the J call TRBJ2-2; TRBD2 agrees at 9 bases. The length of the CDR3 is 16 residues. CDR1 and CDR2 from the germline V gene are SGHTA and FQGNSA. The V segment lost 1 base and the J segment 2 bases; nucleotides outside the gene matches: 2. The CDR3 loop is CASSLGLAVNTGELFF. The DNA for the CDR3 is TGTGCCAGCAGCTTAGGACTAGCGGTCAACACCGGGGAGCTGTTTTTT.

The chain carries TRBV9 and TRBJ1-2, with D perhaps TRBD1 (6 bases). The V end was cut by 4 bases, the J end by 3 bases, with 13 bases between. The CDR3 covers 14 residues. The germline V gene encodes CDR1 SGDLS and CDR2 YYNGEE. The CDR3 coding sequence is TGTGCCAGCAGCATGGGGACAACCGACTATGGCTACACCTTC. Its protein is CASSMGTTDYGYTF.

This clonotype has a handful of counts. The gene calls are TRBV5-1 and TRBJ1-2; unclear D gene. Germline V gives CDR1 SGHRS, CDR2 YFSETQ. The CDR3 sequence is 13 residues long. Trimming left V 3 bases short and J 3 bases short, with 9 bases between. The CDR3 loop reads CASSWSGDYGYTF. CDR3 DNA: TGCGCCAGCAGCTGGTCCGGGGACTATGGCTACACCTTC.

This clonotype has just a few counts. The chain is built from TRBV20-1 and TRBJ2-3; 11 nucleotides match TRBD2. Germline CDR1 and CDR2: DFQATT and SNEGSKA (reference sequence). The CDR3 is made up of 15 amino acids. J was trimmed by 2 bases and V by 3 bases; bases with no gene match: 4. In nucleotides, the CDR3 is TGCAGTGCTAGTGGGGGACTAGCGGACACAGATACGCAGTATTTT. Protein sequence: CSASGGLADTDTQYF.

CDR3 sequence reads: CASSYSQAGTSDLAKNIQYF. The CDR3 DNA sequence: TGTGCCAGCAGTTACTCGCAAGCCGGGACGTCCGATTTAGCCAAAAACATTCAGTACTTC. This rearrangement joins TRBV6-2 or TRBV6-3 to TRBJ2-4, with D perhaps assigned TRBD1 or TRBD2 (5 bases each). The germline V and J ends were trimmed by 0 bases and 0 bases, with 21 bases remaining between them. Looked up from germline, CDR1 is MNHEY and CDR2 is SVGEGT. The CDR3 sequence is 20 residues long.